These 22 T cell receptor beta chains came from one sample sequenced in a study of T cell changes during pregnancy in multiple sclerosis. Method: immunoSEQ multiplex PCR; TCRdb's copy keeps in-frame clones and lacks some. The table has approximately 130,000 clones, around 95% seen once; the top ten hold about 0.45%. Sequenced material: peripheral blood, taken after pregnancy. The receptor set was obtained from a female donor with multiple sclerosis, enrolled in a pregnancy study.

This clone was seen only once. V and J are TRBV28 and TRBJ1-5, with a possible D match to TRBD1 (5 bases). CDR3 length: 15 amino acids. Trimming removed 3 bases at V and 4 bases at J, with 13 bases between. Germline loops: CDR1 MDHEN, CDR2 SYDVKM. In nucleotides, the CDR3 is TGTGCCAGCAGTTTGGCCCACAGGCGGAATCAGCCCCAGCATTTT. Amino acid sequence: CASSLAHRRNQPQHF.

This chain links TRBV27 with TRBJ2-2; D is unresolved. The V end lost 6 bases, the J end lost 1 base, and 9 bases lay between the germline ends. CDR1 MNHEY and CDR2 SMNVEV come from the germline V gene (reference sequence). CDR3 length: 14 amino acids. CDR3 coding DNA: TGTGCCAGCAGACCGATTAGGAACACCGGGGAGCTGTTTTTT. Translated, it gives CASRPIRNTGELFF.

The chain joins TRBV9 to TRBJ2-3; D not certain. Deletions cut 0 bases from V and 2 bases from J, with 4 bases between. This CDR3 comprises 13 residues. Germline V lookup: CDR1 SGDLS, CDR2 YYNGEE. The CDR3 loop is CASSVAYTDTQYF. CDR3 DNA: TGTGCCAGCAGCGTAGCCTACACAGATACGCAGTATTTT.

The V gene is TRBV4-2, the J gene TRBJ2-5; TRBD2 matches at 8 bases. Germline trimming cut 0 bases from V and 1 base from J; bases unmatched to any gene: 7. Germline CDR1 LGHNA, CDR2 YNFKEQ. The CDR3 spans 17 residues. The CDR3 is CASSQESVAGLQETQYF. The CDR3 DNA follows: TGTGCCAGCAGCCAAGAGTCGGTAGCGGGGCTCCAAGAGACCCAGTACTTC.

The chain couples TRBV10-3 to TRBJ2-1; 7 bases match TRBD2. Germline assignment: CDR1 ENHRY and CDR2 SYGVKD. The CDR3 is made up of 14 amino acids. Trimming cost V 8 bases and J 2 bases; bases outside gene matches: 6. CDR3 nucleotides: TGTGCCATCGCGGGGGATCGGACCTACAATGAGCAGTTCTTC. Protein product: CAIAGDRTYNEQFF.

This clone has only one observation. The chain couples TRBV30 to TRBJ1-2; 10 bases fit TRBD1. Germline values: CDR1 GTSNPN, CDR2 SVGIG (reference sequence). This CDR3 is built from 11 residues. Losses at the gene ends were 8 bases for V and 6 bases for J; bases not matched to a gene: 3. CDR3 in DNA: TGTGCCGGGACAGGGGTTGATGGCTACACCTTC. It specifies CAGTGVDGYTF. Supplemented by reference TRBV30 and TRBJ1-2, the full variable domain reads SQTIHQWPATLVQPVGSPLSLECTVEGTSNPNLYWYRQAAGRGLQLLFYSVGIGQISSEVPQNLSASRPQDRQFILSSKKLLLSDSGFYLCAGTGVDGYTFGSGTRLTVV.

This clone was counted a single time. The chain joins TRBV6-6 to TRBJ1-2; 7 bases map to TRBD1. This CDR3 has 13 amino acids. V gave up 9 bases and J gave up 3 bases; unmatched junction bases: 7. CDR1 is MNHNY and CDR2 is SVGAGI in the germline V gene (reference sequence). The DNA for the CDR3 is TGTGCCAGTACCAATACAGGGGACTATGGCTACACCTTC. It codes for CASTNTGDYGYTF.

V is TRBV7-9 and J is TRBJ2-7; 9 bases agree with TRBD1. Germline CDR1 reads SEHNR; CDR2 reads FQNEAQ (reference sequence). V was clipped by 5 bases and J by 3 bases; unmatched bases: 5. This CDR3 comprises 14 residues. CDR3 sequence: CASSNGQGSYEQYF. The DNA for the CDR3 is TGTGCCAGCAGCAACGGACAGGGGAGCTACGAGCAGTACTTC.

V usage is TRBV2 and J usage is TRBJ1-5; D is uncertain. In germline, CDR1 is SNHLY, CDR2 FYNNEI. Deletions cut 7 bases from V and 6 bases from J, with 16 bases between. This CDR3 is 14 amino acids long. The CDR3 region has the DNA TGTGCCAGCACCTCCCAGGCCCCCAGTCAGCCCCAGCATTTT. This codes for CASTSQAPSQPQHF.

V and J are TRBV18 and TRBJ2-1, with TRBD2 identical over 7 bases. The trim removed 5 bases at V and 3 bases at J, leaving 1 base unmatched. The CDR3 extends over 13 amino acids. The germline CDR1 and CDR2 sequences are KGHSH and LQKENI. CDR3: CASSWDYYNEQFF. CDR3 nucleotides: TGTGCCAGCTCATGGGACTACTACAATGAGCAGTTCTTC.

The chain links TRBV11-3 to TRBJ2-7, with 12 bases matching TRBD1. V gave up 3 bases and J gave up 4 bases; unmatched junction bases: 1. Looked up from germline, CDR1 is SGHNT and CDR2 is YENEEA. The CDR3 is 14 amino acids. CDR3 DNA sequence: TGTGCCAGCAGCTTGGGACAGGGGGCATACGAGCAGTACTTC. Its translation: CASSLGQGAYEQYF.

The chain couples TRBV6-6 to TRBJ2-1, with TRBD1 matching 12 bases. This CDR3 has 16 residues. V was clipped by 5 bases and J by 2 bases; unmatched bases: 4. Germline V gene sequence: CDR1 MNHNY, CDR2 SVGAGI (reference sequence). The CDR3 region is CASSGWDRGPYNEQFF. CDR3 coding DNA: TGTGCCAGCAGTGGATGGGACAGGGGGCCCTACAATGAGCAGTTCTTC.

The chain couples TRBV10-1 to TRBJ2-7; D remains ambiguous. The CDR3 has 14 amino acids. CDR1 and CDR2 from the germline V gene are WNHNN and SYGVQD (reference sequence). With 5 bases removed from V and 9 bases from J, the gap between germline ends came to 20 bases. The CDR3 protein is CASSSAELAPGQYF. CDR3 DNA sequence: TGCGCCAGCAGTTCCGCGGAGTTGGCCCCCGGGCAGTACTTC.

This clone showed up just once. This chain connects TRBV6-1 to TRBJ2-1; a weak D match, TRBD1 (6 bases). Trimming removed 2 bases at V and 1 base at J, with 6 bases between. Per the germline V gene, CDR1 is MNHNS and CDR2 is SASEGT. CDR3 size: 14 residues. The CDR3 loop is CASSERGSYNEQFF. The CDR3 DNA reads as TGTGCCAGCAGTGAAAGGGGGTCCTACAATGAGCAGTTCTTC.

The CDR3 spells CASRPRLASTSDTQYF. As DNA, the CDR3 is TGTGCCAGCAGGCCGAGACTAGCGAGCACGTCCGATACGCAGTATTTT. The V and J genes are TRBV28 and TRBJ2-3; 8 bases agree with TRBD2. Germline CDR1 MDHEN, CDR2 SYDVKM. This CDR3 region has 16 residues. Germline trimming cut 6 bases from V and 6 bases from J; bases unmatched to any gene: 14.

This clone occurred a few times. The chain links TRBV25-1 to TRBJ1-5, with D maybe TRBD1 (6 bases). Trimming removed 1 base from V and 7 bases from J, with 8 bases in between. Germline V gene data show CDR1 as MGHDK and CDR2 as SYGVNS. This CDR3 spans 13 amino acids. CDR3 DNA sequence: TGTGCCAGCAGTGAATCAGGGGTGCAGCCCCAGCATTTT. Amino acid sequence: CASSESGVQPQHF.

In nucleotides, the CDR3 is TGTGCCAGCAGCTTAGTACAGACGAACACCGGGGAGCTGTTTTTT. Its protein product is CASSLVQTNTGELFF. The rearrangement joins TRBV7-8 to TRBJ2-2; D call uncertain. Germline assignment: CDR1 SGHVS and CDR2 FQNEAQ. This CDR3 has 15 residues. Trimming cost V 1 base and J 0 bases, with 6 bases left between them.

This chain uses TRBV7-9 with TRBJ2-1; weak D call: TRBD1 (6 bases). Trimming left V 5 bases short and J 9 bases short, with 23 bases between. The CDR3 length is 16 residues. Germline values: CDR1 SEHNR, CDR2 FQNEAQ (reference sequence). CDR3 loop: CASSTNLRDAGVEQFF. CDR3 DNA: TGTGCCAGCAGCACTAACCTCCGGGACGCAGGGGTTGAGCAGTTCTTC.

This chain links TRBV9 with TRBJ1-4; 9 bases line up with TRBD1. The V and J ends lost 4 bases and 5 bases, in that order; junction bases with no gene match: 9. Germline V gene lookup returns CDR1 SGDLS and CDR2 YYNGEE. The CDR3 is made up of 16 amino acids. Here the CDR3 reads CASSIRTGTGNEKLFF. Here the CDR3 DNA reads TGTGCCAGCAGCATCCGAACCGGGACAGGGAATGAAAAACTGTTTTTT.

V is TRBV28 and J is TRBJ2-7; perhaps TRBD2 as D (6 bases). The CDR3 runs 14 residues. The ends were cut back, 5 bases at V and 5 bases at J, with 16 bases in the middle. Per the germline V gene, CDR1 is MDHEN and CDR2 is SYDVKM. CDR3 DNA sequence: TGTGCCAGCAGTGACCCGGGACTGGAAAACGAGCAGTACTTC. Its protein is CASSDPGLENEQYF.

Here the CDR3 DNA reads TGTGCCAGCAGCTTAGCGGAGTGGGAGGGCAGTGAAGCTTTCTTT. This sequence encodes CASSLAEWEGSEAFF. This chain links TRBV7-9 with TRBJ1-1, with D uncertain. This CDR3 region has 15 residues. CDR1 and CDR2 from the germline V gene are SEHNR and FQNEAQ (reference sequence). V lost 0 bases and J lost 7, with 15 bases in between.

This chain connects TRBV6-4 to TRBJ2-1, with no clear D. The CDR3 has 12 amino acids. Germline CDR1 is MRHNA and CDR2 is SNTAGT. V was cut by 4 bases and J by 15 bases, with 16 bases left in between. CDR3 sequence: CASSVVDTVPFF. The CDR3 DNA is TGTGCCAGCAGTGTAGTAGACACAGTCCCGTTCTTC.